Each of the 5 T cell receptor beta chains below was sequenced from the same sample in a study of PD-1 blockade in classical Hodgkin lymphoma. Time point specified: cycle 4 day 1 (C4D1), after 6 weeks of nivolumab. All patients experienced relapse after autologous stem cell transplantation, and brentuximab vedotin exposure was variable. Repertoires were generated with immunoSEQ multiplex PCR, while TCRdb's copy carries only in-frame clones and drops some. The sample consists of 26,000 or so clones, 72% of them appearing once. Sample: peripheral blood mononuclear cells (PBMCs), taken before the fourth cycle of nivolumab. These receptor sequences come from a human donor with classical Hodgkin lymphoma.

Only a few counts were recorded for this clone. Compared with germline, one end of the junction differs, possibly owing to a read error. The chain carries TRBV12-5 and TRBJ1-4, with TRBD1 matching 8 bases. The CDR3 runs to 15 residues. Looked up from germline, CDR1 is LGHNT and CDR2 is FRNRAP. CDR3 DNA: TGTGCTAGTGGTTTGATGACAGGGCCGACAGGGGATACCGTTTTT. Amino acid sequence: CASGLMTGPTGDTVF.

This clone appeared a single time. This chain links TRBV6-1 with TRBJ1-2; 11 bases line up with TRBD1. V was clipped by 7 bases and J by 6 bases; unmatched bases: 4. This CDR3 spans 13 amino acids. The germline gives CDR1 MNHNS, CDR2 SASEGT. The CDR3 protein is CASIGQGANGYTF. In DNA, the CDR3 is TGTGCCAGCATAGGACAGGGGGCTAATGGCTACACCTTC.

V is TRBV20-1 and J is TRBJ2-3; no clear D. From germline, CDR1 is DFQATT and CDR2 SNEGSKA (reference sequence). The CDR3 consists of 11 residues. Trimming shortened V by 7 bases and J by 2 bases, and 7 bases separated the two germline ends. CDR3: CSVEDTDTQYF. The CDR3 region has the DNA TGCAGTGTCGAAGACACAGATACGCAGTATTTT.

The chain carries TRBV11-2 and TRBJ1-1, with 7 bases aligning to TRBD1. V lost 3 bases, J lost 2 bases, and 3 bases stayed unmatched. Germline V gene data show CDR1 as SGHAT and CDR2 as FQNNGV. The CDR3 covers 14 residues. In DNA, the CDR3 is TGTGCCAGCAGCTTGGGACAGTTTAACACTGAAGCTTTCTTT. The encoded protein is CASSLGQFNTEAFF.

The chain recombines TRBV27 with TRBJ2-7; 8 nucleotides line up with TRBD2. Germline loops: CDR1 MNHEY, CDR2 SMNVEV (reference sequence). The CDR3 is 15 amino acids. After removal of 7 bases from V and 7 bases from J, the junction contained 15 bases not matched to a gene. CDR3 sequence reads: CASIGVSGTRGEQYF. The CDR3 region has the DNA TGTGCCAGCATTGGGGTTAGCGGGACGCGGGGGGAGCAGTACTTC.